Below are 19 T cell receptor beta chains sequenced from a single sample in a study of blood T cell repertoires in COVID-19. Sequencing used immunoSEQ multiplex PCR; TCRdb keeps in-frame clones, though not all of them. The sample has around 250,000 clones, around 87% seen once. Sequenced input: peripheral blood. The receptors here all came from a woman in her sixties or seventies with COVID-19, enrolled during active disease.

The CDR3 region is CATSENRDSTDTQYF. The CDR3 DNA is TGTGCCACCAGTGAAAACAGGGATAGCACAGATACGCAGTATTTT. V usage is TRBV24-1 and J usage is TRBJ2-3; weak D call: TRBD1 (6 bases). Germline values: CDR1 KGHDR, CDR2 SFDVKD. The CDR3 sequence is 15 residues long. Trimming shortened V by 4 bases and J by 0 bases, and 10 bases separated the two germline ends.

This clone was observed a few times. This chain joins TRBV6-4 and TRBJ1-2, with D hard to call. The germline V gene has CDR1 MRHNA and CDR2 SNTAGT. Trimming stripped 6 bases from V and 8 bases from J, with 13 bases between. CDR3 size: 12 residues. The CDR3 protein is CASRPEGGGYTF. In DNA form, the CDR3 reads TGTGCCAGCAGACCGGAGGGCGGCGGCTACACCTTC.

The chain uses TRBV7-2 and TRBJ1-3; no definite D call. CDR1 and CDR2 from the germline V gene are SGHTA and FQGNSA. The CDR3 is 14 amino acids. V lost 3 bases, J lost 9 bases, and 15 bases lay in between. CDR3 DNA sequence: TGTGCCAGCAGCTTTAATCTGCGGGAAGGCACCATATATTTT. Its translation is CASSFNLREGTIYF.

This chain uses TRBV15 with TRBJ1-2; D remains ambiguous. The CDR3 extends over 14 amino acids. The V gene's germline CDR1 is LNHNV and CDR2 YYDKDF (reference sequence). Trimming stripped 0 bases from V and 4 bases from J, with 9 bases between. The CDR3 bases are TGTGCCACCAGCAGAGATCGGGGTACCTATGGCTACACCTTC. It is translated as CATSRDRGTYGYTF.

CDR3 DNA sequence: TGTGCCAGCTCACCAGCCCTCCCGACAGTCGAGCACCATGGCTACACCTTC. It yields the protein CASSPALPTVEHHGYTF. The chain is built from TRBV18 and TRBJ1-2; D perhaps matches TRBD1 (5 bases). CDR3 length: 17 amino acids. V was pared by 2 bases and J by 6 bases, with 22 bases between. CDR1 KGHSH and CDR2 LQKENI come from the germline V gene.

The chain is built from TRBV19 and TRBJ1-4; D not resolved. Looked up from germline, CDR1 is LNHDA and CDR2 is SQIVND (reference sequence). The CDR3 consists of 14 residues. Trimming pared 6 bases from V and 3 bases from J, leaving 11 bases between. CDR3 sequence reads: CASRNPGSNEKLFF. CDR3 in DNA: TGTGCCAGTAGAAACCCAGGATCTAATGAAAAACTGTTTTTT.

V usage is TRBV7-7 and J usage is TRBJ1-2; the D gene is possibly TRBD1 (6 bases). The CDR3 has 17 residues. V shed 1 base and J shed 2 bases, with 17 bases lying between them. CDR1 and CDR2 (germline): SSHAT, FNYEAQ (reference sequence). CDR3 DNA sequence: TGTGCCAGCAGCTTAGGGCGGGGGCGAAGAGCCAACTATGGCTACACCTTC. This encodes CASSLGRGRRANYGYTF. Supplemented by reference TRBV7-7 and TRBJ1-2, the full variable domain reads GAGVSQSPRYKVTKRGQDVTLRCDPISSHATLYWYQQALGQGPEFLTYFNYEAQPDKSGLPSDRFSAERPEGSISTLTIQRTEQRDSAMYRCASSLGRGRRANYGYTFGSGTRLTVV.

This chain uses TRBV6-2 or TRBV6-3 with TRBJ2-1; 9 bases match TRBD1. Trimming removed 6 bases from V and 5 bases from J; junction bases left unmatched: 8. CDR1 is MNHEY, CDR2 SVGEGT, per germline. This CDR3 has 15 amino acids. The CDR3 DNA follows: TGTGCCAGCAGCGCTCGGGACAGGGACGACAATGAGCAGTTCTTC. Encoded protein: CASSARDRDDNEQFF.

The genes are TRBV27 and TRBJ1-1; the match to TRBD1 covers 10 bases. Looked up from germline, CDR1 is MNHEY and CDR2 is SMNVEV (reference sequence). V was pared by 8 bases and J by 11 bases, with 11 bases of the junction left unmatched. CDR3 length: 13 residues. The CDR3 coding sequence is TGTGCCAGCGGGCCGACAGGGGGCAGGTGGGCTTTCTTT. Amino acids: CASGPTGGRWAFF.

The rearrangement links TRBV4-3 to TRBJ1-1, with D maybe TRBD1 (5 bases). The CDR3 totals 17 residues. CDR1 is LGHNA and CDR2 is YSLEER in the germline V gene. Trimming removed 0 bases from V and 0 bases from J, with 14 bases in between. This chain's CDR3 is CASSQEGPIGLNTEAFF. CDR3 DNA: TGCGCCAGCAGCCAAGAGGGGCCGATTGGGTTGAACACTGAAGCTTTCTTT.

Only a few counts were recorded for this clone. This chain joins TRBV7-9 and TRBJ2-1; no firm D call. Germline loops: CDR1 SEHNR, CDR2 FQNEAQ (reference sequence). This CDR3 is built from 15 residues. V lost 3 bases to trimming and J lost 5 bases, with 14 bases between them. The DNA of the CDR3 is TGTGCCAGCAGCTTCTCCCGGAGTATTCACAATGAGCAGTTCTTC. It encodes CASSFSRSIHNEQFF.

The sample holds one count of this clone. The genes are TRBV3-1 (or the pseudogene TRBV3-2) and TRBJ1-2; 7 bases match TRBD1. The CDR3 runs 14 residues. Germline-derived CDR1 and CDR2 are LGHDT and YNNKEL (reference sequence). Trimming took 0 bases from V and 5 from J; bases not matched to a gene: 3. In DNA, the CDR3 is TGTGCCAGCAGCCAAGAGACAGGGTCGTATGGCTACACCTTC. Encoded protein: CASSQETGSYGYTF.

The genes are TRBV11-3 and TRBJ2-1; perhaps TRBD2 as D (5 bases). Trimming shortened V by 1 base and J by 9 bases, and 10 bases separated the two germline ends. The germline gives CDR1 SGHNT, CDR2 YENEEA. The CDR3 consists of 13 residues. CDR3 region: CASSLVLAGEQFF. The CDR3 DNA reads TGTGCCAGCAGCTTAGTTCTTGCGGGTGAGCAGTTCTTC.

The chain combines TRBV3-1 (or the pseudogene TRBV3-2) with TRBJ1-5; a weak D match, TRBD1 (6 bases). Trimming cost V 0 bases and J 6 bases, with 18 bases left between them. Germline V lookup: CDR1 LGHDT, CDR2 YNNKEL (reference sequence). CDR3 length equals 17 residues. The CDR3 spells CASSQDIWGGGGQPQHF. Written as DNA, the CDR3 is TGTGCCAGCAGCCAAGATATTTGGGGGGGCGGGGGTCAGCCCCAGCATTTT.

The rearrangement uses TRBV6-5 and TRBJ1-2, with D tentatively TRBD1 (5 bases). The germline V gene has CDR1 MNHEY and CDR2 SVGAGI. V was pared by 4 bases and J by 6 bases, with 12 bases between. The CDR3 is made up of 13 amino acids. CDR3 amino acids: CASSSGFWNGYTF. The CDR3 region has the DNA TGTGCCAGCAGTTCAGGGTTCTGGAATGGCTACACCTTC.

This CDR3 reads CAMAPGQGGSYNEQFF. CDR3 in DNA: TGTGCCATGGCCCCCGGACAGGGCGGCTCCTACAATGAGCAGTTCTTC. The chain has TRBV10-3 and TRBJ2-1, with 8 bases lining up with TRBD1. V was pared by 9 bases and J by 0 bases, with 10 bases of the junction left unmatched. The CDR3 sequence is 16 residues long. Germline CDR1 is ENHRY and CDR2 is SYGVKD.

V gene TRBV15 combines with J gene TRBJ1-2; TRBD1 might be the D (5 bases). The germline gives CDR1 LNHNV, CDR2 YYDKDF (reference sequence). Trimming took off 0 bases at V and 4 bases at J, with 12 bases between the two ends. The CDR3 consists of 15 residues. The CDR3 here is CATSRDFRGIYGYTF. Written as DNA, the CDR3 is TGTGCCACCAGCAGAGATTTTCGGGGGATCTATGGCTACACCTTC. Full variable domain (outside the CDR3, taken from reference TRBV15 and TRBJ1-2): DAMVIQNPRYQVTQFGKPVTLSCSQTLNHNVMYWYQQKSSQAPKLLFHYYDKDFNNEADTPDNFQSRRPNTSFCFLDIRSPGLGDTAMYLCATSRDFRGIYGYTFGSGTRLTVV.

The J gene is TRBJ2-3, the V gene TRBV6-1; perhaps TRBD2 as D (6 bases). The germline V gene has CDR1 MNHNS and CDR2 SASEGT. Trimming pared 3 bases from V and 2 bases from J, leaving 9 bases between. This CDR3 is built from 14 residues. The CDR3 DNA is TGTGCCAGCAGTGAGCGGGGCTCCACAGATACGCAGTATTTT. This gives the protein CASSERGSTDTQYF.

J is TRBJ2-7 and V is TRBV11-2; D is perhaps TRBD1 (5 bases). This CDR3 comprises 17 residues. Germline V gives CDR1 SGHAT, CDR2 FQNNGV. V lost 0 bases and J 2 bases, leaving 17 bases between the germline ends. CDR3 in DNA: TGTGCCAGCAGCTTAGAACCTCCGCTTAGGGGAACCTACGAGCAGTACTTC. Its protein product is CASSLEPPLRGTYEQYF.